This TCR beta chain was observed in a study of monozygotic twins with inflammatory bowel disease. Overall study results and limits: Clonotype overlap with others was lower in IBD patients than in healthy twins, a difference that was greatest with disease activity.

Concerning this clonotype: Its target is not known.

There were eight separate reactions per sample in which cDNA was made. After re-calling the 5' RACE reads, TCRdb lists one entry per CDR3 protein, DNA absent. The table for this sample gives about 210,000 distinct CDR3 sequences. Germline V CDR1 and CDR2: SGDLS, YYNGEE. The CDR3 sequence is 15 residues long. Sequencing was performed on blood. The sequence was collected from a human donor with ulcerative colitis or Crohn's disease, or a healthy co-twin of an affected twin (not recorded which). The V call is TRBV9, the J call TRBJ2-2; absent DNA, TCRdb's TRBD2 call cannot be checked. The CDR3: CASSVGLAYTGELFF.